Sequencing of this T cell receptor beta chain was carried out in a study of blood T cell repertoires in COVID-19 (dated by TCRdb to about 2020). About the investigation overall: Samples from collaborators originated in the United States, Italy and Spain and spanned both the acute and convalescent phases of COVID-19. Nearly every sample came with metadata listing a de-identified subject ID, COVID-19 status, age in years and sex. The dataset comprised deeply sampled blood TCRbeta repertoires from subjects exposed to, actively infected with, or recovered from COVID-19. A freely available public database, intended as a resource for researchers studying the immune response to SARS-CoV-2, is where the repertoires were released. Where available, HLA class I and class II types were taken from metadata supplied by the sample provider and were not determined by assay-based typing. The material from the prospective study consisted of cDNA or gDNA derived from T cells, B-cell-depleted T cells, or PBMCs. The samples were drawn from the first 160 participants of the ongoing ImmuneRACE study and from 1,254 subjects provided by 6 global collaborators. Overall study outcomes, separate from this receptor: The amount of clinical and demographic metadata varied by source and participant and was provided uncurated.

TCRbeta CDR3 regions were amplified from genomic DNA by means of the immunoSEQ Assay, a bias-controlled multiplex PCR. In the source study's methods: The number of nucleated cells in each sample was estimated from the amplification of reference gene primers within the assay. Sequence reads were collapsed and filtered to measure the absolute abundance of every unique TCRbeta CDR3 rearrangement. For each sample, productive Simpson clonality was calculated as the square root of Simpson's diversity index over productive rearrangements. TCRdb's version of the immuneACCESS table is confined to in-frame rearrangements and falls short of the full clone set. An unresolved V gene accounts for under half of the shortfall where checked; the remainder is of unknown origin. Clonal size and the V and J genes are those of that table, whereas D and trimming came from the DNA. This sample is represented by a few hundred thousand clones; about 84% of them were singletons. The ten largest clones represent over 9% of the sample.

In the germline V gene, CDR1 corresponds to SGHRS and CDR2 to YFSETQ. V and J are trimmed by 7 bases and 2 bases, and the gene matches miss 10 bases of the junction. Taken from cysteine to phenylalanine, the CDR3 has 15 residues. Only CDR3 DNA remains: 45 bases, in frame from the first base. The collaborating institutions used their own protocols to collect whole blood in K2EDTA tubes. Collaborator samples were shipped for TCRbeta analysis as frozen whole blood, isolated PBMCs, or DNA extracted from either sample type. To note about this clone: The antigen this receptor binds is unknown. Per-base quality was not reported, and no clone a single base away is much larger than it.

The source of this sequence is a man older than 75 with acute or convalescent COVID-19. The chain was built from TRBV5-1 and TRBJ2-3, and 7 bases in between align with TRBD1. The source material was peripheral blood. The sequenced DNA is TGCGCCAGCCGACAGGGCCCTTTCCCCACAGATACGCAGTATTTT. Translated, it gives CASRQGPFPTDTQYF.